This T cell receptor beta chain was retrieved from a study of Graves' ophthalmopathy and Graves' hyperthyroidism. TCR beta CDR3 regions were amplified from RNA transcripts. The workflow started with a first-round RT-PCR run with HTBI primers and then moved on to a second-round multiplex PCR. Using its own MiXCR run on the multiplex PCR reads, TCRdb lists one record per CDR3 protein. The sample holds over a million distinct CDR3 sequences; about 40% are singletons and the top ten take over 8.5%. Enrolled hyperthyroidism patients had a new diagnosis, a duration under 2 months, and an age of 18 to 65. Physicians reached a diagnosis by relying on clinical symptoms, serum thyroxine, TRAb, thyroid ultrasound and orbital computed tomography. The CDR3 runs to 15 residues. J lost 1 base, V lost 5 bases, and 7 bases had no gene match. Overall study findings and caveats: A model built from 13 signatures distinguished ophthalmopathy from stable hyperthyroidism with roughly 85% sensitivity and approximately 80% specificity.

For this clonotype: The antigen remains undetermined. With a much larger clone just one base away, this may be a read error. This CDR3 fails to terminate in the conserved phenylalanine or tryptophan, so it likely reflects a read error.

This clonotype was sampled from an adult man with Graves' hyperthyroidism. This rearrangement joins TRBV12-3 or TRBV12-4 to TRBJ2-7; 8 nucleotides agree with TRBD1. The sequenced sample was peripheral blood or thyroid tissue (not recorded which). In DNA, the CDR3 is TGTGCCAGCAGTAACAGGACAGGGTGGTCCTACGAGCAGTACTGC. Translation gives CASSNRTGWSYEQYC.